This is a list of T cell receptor beta chains from one sample in a study of a mutant IDH1 vaccine in newly diagnosed glioma. The antigens of these receptors remain unknown. TCRdb keeps only in-frame clones here, not all; method: immunoSEQ multiplex PCR. The sample has tens of thousands of clones, around 81% seen once; the top ten hold around 3.4%. The sequenced sample was PBMCs, obtained from a glioma patient whose treatment included an IDH1 peptide vaccine. These receptors came from a man aged 25 to 40 with glioma. The CDR3 runs from the conserved cysteine through the conserved F or W. D genes are given only for firm matches. Clone size appears in some rows only: once, few, many, or a class for an expanded clone.

>-|-|TRBJ1-3|TRBV7-9
CAGRDETGNTIYF
TGTGCCGGGCGGGATGAAACTGGAAACACCATATATTTT
>few|TRBD1|TRBJ2-7|TRBV7-2
CASSLGPGGYEQYF
TGTGCCAGCAGCTTAGGGCCAGGGGGCTACGAGCAGTACTTC
>-|-|TRBJ1-5|TRBV6-1
CASSEWGLDSNQPQHF
TGTGCCAGCAGTGAATGGGGGCTGGATAGCAATCAGCCCCAGCATTTT
>-|-|TRBJ2-7|TRBV5-1
CASSFSHSYEQYF
TGCGCCAGCAGCTTTTCACATTCCTACGAGCAGTACTTC
>once|TRBD1|TRBJ1-5|TRBV18
CASSPVGRQGAHQPQHF
TGTGCCAGCTCACCGGTCGGTAGACAGGGGGCTCATCAGCCCCAGCATTTT
>-|-|TRBJ2-7|TRBV7-9
CASSPSWTASYEQYF
TGTGCCAGCAGCCCCTCGTGGACAGCGTCCTACGAGCAGTACTTC
>few|TRBD1|TRBJ1-5|TRBV27
CASSLTGNYQPQHF
TGTGCCAGCAGTTTGACAGGGAATTATCAGCCCCAGCATTTT
>-|-|TRBJ2-1|TRBV7-2
CASSQRSGFSYNEQFF
TGTGCCAGCAGCCAGCGATCGGGATTTTCCTACAATGAGCAGTTCTTC
>-|-|TRBJ1-2|TRBV5-1
CASSRTLDGYTF
TGCGCCAGCAGCCGGACACTCGATGGCTACACCTTC
>-|-|TRBJ2-4|TRBV18
CASSPEKSGITKNIQYF
TGTGCCAGCTCACCCGAGAAATCAGGCATCACCAAAAACATTCAGTACTTC
>-|-|TRBJ1-1|TRBV9
CASSVATDLGRAEAFF
TGTGCCAGCAGCGTAGCTACAGACCTGGGGCGGGCTGAAGCTTTCTTT
>-|-|TRBJ1-4|TRBV20-1
CSARRGEKLFF
TGCAGTGCCCGCCGAGGGGAAAAACTGTTTTTT
>-|-|TRBJ2-7|TRBV25-1
CASSAGGPEGYEQYF
TGTGCCAGCAGTGCTGGTGGGCCAGAGGGCTACGAGCAGTACTTC
>-|-|TRBJ2-3|TRBV28
CASSFTDTQYF
TGTGCCAGCAGTTTCACAGATACGCAGTATTTT
>-|TRBD1|TRBJ1-2|TRBV11-2
CASSSWDSYGYTF
TGTGCCAGCAGCTCTTGGGACAGCTATGGCTACACCTTC
>-|TRBD1|TRBJ1-5|TRBV15
CATSRDKGAGQPQHF
TGTGCCACCAGCAGAGACAAGGGGGCAGGTCAGCCCCAGCATTTT
>-|TRBD1|TRBJ1-1|TRBV2
CASSYERQGAGKGTEAFF
TGTGCCAGCAGTTACGAACGACAGGGGGCGGGTAAGGGCACTGAAGCTTTCTTT
>-|TRBD1|TRBJ2-1|TRBV11-3
CASSVTSGGEQFF
TGTGCCAGCAGCGTCACGTCAGGGGGTGAGCAGTTCTTC
>-|-|TRBJ2-5|TRBV7-8
CASSYEGLERETQYF
TGTGCCAGCAGCTACGAGGGGCTGGAGCGAGAGACCCAGTACTTC
>-|TRBD1|TRBJ2-3|TRBV6-4
CASSDSPGQGTDTQYF
TGTGCCAGCAGTGATTCCCCCGGACAGGGCACAGATACGCAGTATTTT
>-|TRBD2|TRBJ2-1|TRBV9
CASSVVAGGRGEQFF
TGTGCCAGCAGCGTAGTAGCGGGGGGGCGTGGTGAGCAGTTCTTC
>-|-|TRBJ2-7|TRBV5-1
CASSLAGSAYEQYF
TGCGCCAGCAGCTTGGCTGGCAGTGCCTACGAGCAGTACTTC
>-|TRBD1|TRBJ2-3|TRBV28
CASSLSRTGASTDTQYF
TGTGCCAGCAGTTTATCTAGGACAGGGGCTAGCACAGATACGCAGTATTTT
>few|TRBD2|TRBJ2-5|TRBV16
CASSQSSLLAGEQETQYF
TGTGCCAGCAGCCAATCGAGTCTCCTAGCGGGGGAACAAGAGACCCAGTACTTC
>-|-|TRBJ1-4|TRBV5-1
CASSLNRATNEKLFF
TGCGCCAGCAGCTTGAACAGAGCAACTAATGAAAAACTGTTTTTT
>-|TRBD2|TRBJ2-7|TRBV19
CASSKTSGTVYEQYF
TGTGCCAGTAGCAAAACTAGCGGTACGGTCTACGAGCAGTACTTC
>-|-|TRBJ1-1|TRBV7-8
CASSLKRETGEAFF
TGTGCCAGCAGCTTAAAAAGGGAAACAGGTGAAGCTTTCTTT
>few|-|TRBJ2-2|TRBV6-4
CASSGDNTGELFF
TGTGCCAGCAGTGGGGACAACACCGGGGAGCTGTTTTTT
>medium-sized|TRBD2|TRBJ2-1|TRBV4-2
CASSQDGGGAYNEQFF
TGTGCCAGCAGCCAAGACGGCGGGGGGGCCTACAATGAGCAGTTCTTC
>-|-|TRBJ2-3|TRBV27
CASSSPTRGVRNHPNTDTQYF
TGTGCCAGCAGCTCACCGACTCGCGGGGTTCGGAATCATCCTAACACAGATACGCAGTATTTT
>-|-|TRBJ2-1|TRBV5-1
CASMQGYNEQFF
TGCGCCAGCATGCAGGGATACAATGAGCAGTTCTTC
>-|TRBD1|TRBJ1-1|TRBV6-1
CASTSGDSEGTEAFF
TGTGCCAGCACATCAGGGGACAGTGAGGGCACTGAAGCTTTCTTT
>once|-|TRBJ1-2|TRBV6-5
CASKVGGRVGYGYTF
TGTGCCAGCAAAGTGGGAGGGAGGGTGGGCTATGGCTACACCTTC
>-|TRBD1|TRBJ1-5|TRBV19
CASSGAGQAVDPSNQPQHF
TGTGCCAGTAGTGGGGCGGGACAGGCCGTCGATCCCTCCAATCAGCCCCAGCATTTT
>-|-|TRBJ1-3|TRBV7-6
CASSLGTARAGNTIYF
TGTGCCAGCAGCCTGGGGACGGCCCGAGCGGGAAACACCATATATTTT
>once|TRBD1|TRBJ1-2|TRBV18
CANMRGDRAGGYTF
TGTGCCAACATGAGAGGAGACAGGGCGGGTGGCTACACCTTC
>-|TRBD2|TRBJ2-7|TRBV6-7
CASSRQTDFCPRIGRESYEQYF
TGTGCCAGCAGTCGCCAGACAGACTTCTGCCCCCGCATAGGGAGGGAATCCTACGAGCAGTACTTC
>-|-|TRBJ1-4|TRBV19
CASSFRTGSTNEKLFF
TGTGCCAGTAGTTTTCGGACGGGCTCAACTAATGAAAAACTGTTTTTT
>-|-|TRBJ1-1|TRBV5-1
CASSLAGGHTEAFF
TGCGCCAGCAGCTTGGCTGGGGGACACACTGAAGCTTTCTTT
>-|TRBD1|TRBJ1-2|TRBV2
CASTQTGNNYGYTF
TGTGCCAGCACTCAGACAGGGAACAACTATGGCTACACCTTC
>once|-|TRBJ1-2|TRBV7-9
CASSKRTVQENYGYTF
TGTGCCAGCAGCAAACGGACAGTTCAGGAAAACTATGGCTACACCTTC
>-|-|TRBJ2-7|TRBV15
CATSRGLSYEQYF
TGTGCCACCAGCAGAGGCCTATCCTACGAGCAGTACTTC
>once|-|TRBJ1-2|TRBV30
CAWGEPPVGYGYTF
TGTGCCTGGGGAGAGCCCCCTGTAGGCTATGGCTACACCTTC
>-|-|TRBJ2-1|TRBV6-5
CASRNVGFWGNEQFF
TGTGCCAGCAGAAATGTGGGGTTTTGGGGCAATGAGCAGTTCTTC
>-|-|TRBJ1-4|TRBV4-1
CASSPTTGTHRLTEKLFF
TGCGCCAGCAGCCCGACTACCGGGACACACCGCCTGACTGAAAAACTGTTTTTT
>once|-|TRBJ2-6|TRBV5-1
CASSLVASGANVLTF
TGCGCCAGCAGCTTGGTGGCCTCCGGGGCCAACGTCCTGACTTTC
>-|TRBD1|TRBJ2-2|TRBV9
CASSAYNRGRLTGELFF
TGTGCCAGCAGCGCTTACAACAGGGGGCGGTTGACCGGGGAGCTGTTTTTT
>-|TRBD1|TRBJ2-7|TRBV18
CASSPQDRATYEQYF
TGTGCCAGCTCACCTCAGGACAGGGCTACTTACGAGCAGTACTTC
>-|-|TRBJ2-7|TRBV15
CATSRDPGGADEQYF
TGTGCCACCAGCAGAGATCCTGGAGGGGCCGACGAGCAGTACTTC